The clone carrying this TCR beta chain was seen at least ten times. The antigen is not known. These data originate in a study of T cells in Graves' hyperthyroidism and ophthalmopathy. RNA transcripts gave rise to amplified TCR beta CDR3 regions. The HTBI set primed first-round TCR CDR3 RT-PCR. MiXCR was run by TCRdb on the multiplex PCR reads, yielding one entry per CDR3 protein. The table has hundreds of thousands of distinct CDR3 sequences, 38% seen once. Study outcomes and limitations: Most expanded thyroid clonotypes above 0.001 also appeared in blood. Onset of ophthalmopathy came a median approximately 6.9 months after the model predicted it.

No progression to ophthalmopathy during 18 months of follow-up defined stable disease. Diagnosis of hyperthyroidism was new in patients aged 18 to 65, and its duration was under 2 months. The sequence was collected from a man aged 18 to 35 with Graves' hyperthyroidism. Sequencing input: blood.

In DNA form, the CDR3 reads TGTGCCAGCAGTGAGGGGGCAGGCCGTCATAGTACCCTCCACTTT. Its protein is CASSEGAGRHSTLHF. The rearrangement joins TRBV2 to TRBJ1-6; maybe TRBD1 (6 bases). CDR1 and CDR2 from the germline V gene are SNHLY and FYNNEI. CDR3 length: 15 amino acids. Trimming left V 3 bases short and J 14 bases short, with 20 bases between.